The present T cell receptor (beta chain) was sequenced within a study of blood T cell repertoires in COVID-19. Overall study context: The United States, Italy and Spain supplied acute and convalescent COVID-19 samples.

In the authors' methods: Quantification of nucleated cells was approximated via reference gene primer amplification. Sequenced by immunoSEQ multiplex PCR; TCRdb stores in-frame clones only, minus some. V and J calls plus clone size are reproduced from that table; the DNA served to infer D and trimming. The data show some 200,000 clones, more than 65% seen once. This clonotype was obtained from a woman aged 60 to 75 with acute or convalescent COVID-19. Sequencing was carried out using peripheral blood.

The CDR3 loop reads CASSVAGQGKNGYTF. The DNA for the CDR3 is TGTGCCAGCAGCGTAGCCGGACAGGGAAAAAATGGCTACACCTTC. The genes are TRBV9 and TRBJ1-2, with 8 bases identical to TRBD1. Trimming at V came to 0 bases and at J to 6 bases, leaving 7 bases not matched to a gene. The CDR3 contains 15 residues. Germline CDR1 SGDLS, CDR2 YYNGEE.